The rows below give T cell receptor beta chains drawn from one sample of a study of PD-1 blockade in mismatch repair-deficient tumors. The protocol was immunoSEQ multiplex PCR, while the TCRdb copy is restricted to in-frame clones and leaves out a portion. The sample holds about 130,000 clones, 88% seen once. Sequencing used peripheral blood, obtained approximately 72 weeks after starting pembrolizumab. Receptor source: an adult with mismatch repair-deficient cancer. CDR3s include the opening cysteine and the closing phenylalanine or tryptophan. The D gene is left open where the match is weak. Clone size, where shown, is once, few, many, or a class for clones that have expanded.

clone size: NA; V gene: TRBV7-5; D gene: NA; J gene: TRBJ2-7; CDR3 DNA: TGTGTCAGAAGCTTACGGACTAGCGCCAACTACGAGCAGTACTTC; CDR3 protein: CVRSLRTSANYEQYF
clone size: NA; V gene: TRBV27; D gene: NA; J gene: TRBJ2-3; CDR3 DNA: TGTGCCAGCAGTTTCGGGAGATTCACAGATACGCAGTATTTT; CDR3 protein: CASSFGRFTDTQYF
clone size: NA; V gene: TRBV30; D gene: TRBD1; J gene: TRBJ2-7; CDR3 DNA: TGTGCCTGGAGTTATGGGACAGGGGGCTACGAGCAGTACTTC; CDR3 protein: CAWSYGTGGYEQYF
clone size: NA; V gene: TRBV28; D gene: TRBD2; J gene: TRBJ2-1; CDR3 DNA: TGTGCCAGCAGCCCCCAACTAGCGGGAGGGCCTCACAATGAGCAGTTCTTC; CDR3 protein: CASSPQLAGGPHNEQFF
clone size: NA; V gene: TRBV2; D gene: NA; J gene: TRBJ2-3; CDR3 DNA: TGTGCCAGCAGTGTAAGAGGGCCAGATACGCAGTATTTT; CDR3 protein: CASSVRGPDTQYF
clone size: NA; V gene: TRBV9; D gene: NA; J gene: TRBJ1-2; CDR3 DNA: TGTGCCAGCAGCGTAGCCCCGCGGAGTAACTATGGCTACACCTTC; CDR3 protein: CASSVAPRSNYGYTF
clone size: NA; V gene: TRBV29-1; D gene: NA; J gene: TRBJ2-7; CDR3 DNA: TGCAGCGTAAGGGAAACCTACGAGCAGTACTTC; CDR3 protein: CSVRETYEQYF
clone size: NA; V gene: TRBV29-1; D gene: NA; J gene: TRBJ2-7; CDR3 DNA: TGCAGCGTTGCCAAGGATTACGAGCAGTACTTC; CDR3 protein: CSVAKDYEQYF
clone size: NA; V gene: TRBV7-2; D gene: TRBD2; J gene: TRBJ2-3; CDR3 DNA: TGTGCCAGCGGGTCGAGCGGGAGCGGTACGCAGTATTTT; CDR3 protein: CASGSSGSGTQYF
clone size: NA; V gene: TRBV4-1; D gene: NA; J gene: TRBJ1-2; CDR3 DNA: TGCGCCAGCAGCCGGGAAGGGGCGGCGGGGGGCTACACCTTC; CDR3 protein: CASSREGAAGGYTF
clone size: few; V gene: TRBV28; D gene: NA; J gene: TRBJ1-2; CDR3 DNA: TGTGCCAGCAGTCCTCACGGGGGGCGCTATGGCTACACCTTC; CDR3 protein: CASSPHGGRYGYTF
clone size: once; V gene: TRBV28; D gene: TRBD1; J gene: TRBJ2-7; CDR3 DNA: TGTGCCAGCAGTGACAGGGGGCCCTCCTACGAGCAGTACTTC; CDR3 protein: CASSDRGPSYEQYF
clone size: NA; V gene: TRBV5-1; D gene: TRBD1; J gene: TRBJ2-5; CDR3 DNA: TGCGCCAGCAGCCGTGTGTTCGACAGGGTTCAAGAGACCCAGTACTTC; CDR3 protein: CASSRVFDRVQETQYF
clone size: once; V gene: TRBV5-1; D gene: TRBD1; J gene: TRBJ1-2; CDR3 DNA: TGCGCCAGCAGCCTGACAGGGCGAGGCTACACCTTC; CDR3 protein: CASSLTGRGYTF
clone size: NA; V gene: TRBV4-1; D gene: NA; J gene: TRBJ2-5; CDR3 DNA: TGCGCCAGCAGCCAAGTCGCGATCGGGAGCCCCAGAGAGACCCAGTACTTC; CDR3 protein: CASSQVAIGSPRETQYF
clone size: NA; V gene: TRBV11-2; D gene: TRBD2; J gene: TRBJ2-3; CDR3 DNA: TGTGCCAGCAGCTTAGATGCTAGACTAGCGGGAAGATCAGATACGCAGTATTTT; CDR3 protein: CASSLDARLAGRSDTQYF